One and the same sample provided the 30 T cell receptor beta chains below, sequenced in a study of cytomegalovirus exposure and HLA in healthy donors. The PCR ran on 60 Vbeta and 13 Jbeta primers. The protocol was immunoSEQ multiplex PCR, while the TCRdb copy is restricted to in-frame clones and leaves out a portion. The sample lists about 140,000 clones, 65% to 80% occurring once. The sample was PBMCs. These receptors all stem from a human donor in good health.

The V gene is TRBV4-3, the J gene TRBJ2-7, with 11 bases identical to TRBD2. Germline CDR1 is LGHNA and CDR2 is YSLEER. The CDR3 sequence is 22 residues long. The V segment lost 1 base and the J segment 3 bases; nucleotides outside the gene matches: 23. CDR3 sequence (DNA): TGCGCCAGCAGCCAAGCCTCTATGGGACTAGCGGACGAGAAAAACCACCACTACGAGCAGTACTTC. It yields the protein CASSQASMGLADEKNHHYEQYF.

The rearrangement joins TRBV2 to TRBJ1-1; no clear D. Trimming took off 5 bases at V and 3 bases at J, with 13 bases between the two ends. Germline V CDR1 and CDR2: SNHLY, FYNNEI. This CDR3 has 14 amino acids. The CDR3 sequence is CASSFRLGDTEAFF. The DNA of the CDR3 is TGTGCCAGCAGTTTTAGACTCGGGGACACTGAAGCTTTCTTT. Using reference TRBV2 and TRBJ1-1 for the parts outside the CDR3, the full variable domain is EPEVTQTPSHQVTQMGQEVILRCVPISNHLYFYWYRQILGQKVEFLVSFYNNEISEKSEIFDDQFSVERPDGSNFTLKIRSTKLEDSAMYFCASSFRLGDTEAFFGQGTRLTVV.

The gene calls are TRBV6-5 and TRBJ2-7, with a weak D call TRBD1 (6 bases). This CDR3 is built from 13 residues. CDR1 MNHEY and CDR2 SVGAGI come from the germline V gene. V shed 6 bases and J shed 1 base, with 10 bases lying between them. The CDR3 sequence is CASSLDRSYEQYF. CDR3 nucleotides: TGTGCCAGCAGCCTGGACAGATCCTACGAGCAGTACTTC.

A few counts support this clone. The chain employs TRBV6-1 and TRBJ2-5, with 7 bases lining up with TRBD1. V lost 8 bases to trimming and J lost 2 bases; unmatched junction nucleotides: 8. CDR1 and CDR2 from the germline V gene are MNHNS and SASEGT. The CDR3 runs 14 residues. The CDR3 reads CASYRQGIQETQYF. The CDR3 nucleotides read TGTGCCAGCTATAGACAGGGCATACAAGAGACCCAGTACTTC.

V gene TRBV7-3 combines with J gene TRBJ2-7; the D gene is possibly TRBD1 (5 bases). The length of the CDR3 is 13 residues. Germline V lookup: CDR1 SGHTA, CDR2 FQGTGA. Trimming removed 3 bases at V and 6 bases at J, with 12 bases between. This CDR3 reads CASSFQGFSEQYF. The CDR3 DNA reads as TGTGCCAGCAGCTTTCAGGGTTTTTCCGAGCAGTACTTC.

The rearrangement uses TRBV7-9 and TRBJ2-1; 12 nucleotides agree with TRBD2. Per the germline V gene, CDR1 is SEHNR and CDR2 is FQNEAQ (reference sequence). This CDR3 has 16 residues. J lost 7 bases, V lost 5 bases, and 9 bases had no gene match. CDR3 protein: CASSPRGLAGGNEQFF. CDR3 nucleotide sequence: TGTGCCAGCAGCCCTAGGGGACTAGCGGGCGGAAATGAGCAGTTCTTC.

The genes are TRBV28 and TRBJ2-3; 7 nucleotides line up with TRBD2. CDR1 and CDR2 from the germline V gene are MDHEN and SYDVKM. V lost 4 bases, J lost 1 base, and 11 bases stayed unmatched. The CDR3 sequence is 17 residues long. The CDR3 DNA is TGTGCCAGCAGTTCTGGCCCCAGGGCGGGGGGCACAGATACGCAGTATTTT. The encoded protein is CASSSGPRAGGTDTQYF.

The J gene is TRBJ2-1, the V gene TRBV5-8, with a weak D call TRBD2 (5 bases). V was pared by 5 bases and J by 4 bases, with 13 bases between. Per germline, CDR1 SGHTS and CDR2 YDEGEE. The CDR3 loop spans 14 amino acids. CDR3 in amino acids: CASRGFREYNEQFF. In DNA form, the CDR3 reads TGTGCCAGCAGGGGGTTCCGGGAATACAATGAGCAGTTCTTC.

CDR3 DNA: TGTGCCAGCGGGGGGTTGAATTCACCCCTCCACTTT. Its translation is CASGGLNSPLHF. The V and J genes are TRBV6-1 and TRBJ1-6, with D tentatively TRBD1 (5 bases). With 8 bases removed from V and 7 bases from J, the gap between germline ends came to 9 bases. This CDR3 is 12 amino acids long. The germline CDR1 and CDR2 sequences are MNHNS and SASEGT.

This clone was picked up a small number of times. The gene calls are TRBV7-9 and TRBJ2-2; 10 positions agree with TRBD2. V lost 9 bases and J lost 0; bases outside the gene matches: 4. Germline CDR1 reads SEHNR; CDR2 reads FQNEAQ (reference sequence). CDR3 length equals 15 residues. CDR3 in amino acids: CASVTSGPNTGELFF. In nucleotides, the CDR3 is TGTGCCAGTGTGACTAGCGGGCCGAACACCGGGGAGCTGTTTTTT.

The chain uses TRBV12-2 and TRBJ2-7; the table's TRBD1 call for D was not verified on the DNA. TRBV12-2 is recorded as a pseudogene. The CDR3 has 16 residues. CDR3: CASRLAGTGVSYEQYF. The CDR3 region has the DNA TGTGCAAGTCGCTTAGCGGGCACAGGGGTCTCCTACGAGCAGTACTTC.

The chain combines TRBV7-9 with TRBJ2-1; no reliable D call. Germline V CDR1 and CDR2: SEHNR, FQNEAQ (reference sequence). The germline V and J ends were trimmed by 5 bases and 0 bases, with 14 bases remaining between them. The length of the CDR3 is 16 residues. Here the CDR3 reads CASSPQRRISYNEQFF. DNA of the CDR3: TGTGCCAGCAGCCCTCAGAGGCGGATCTCCTACAATGAGCAGTTCTTC.

The J gene is TRBJ2-7, the V gene TRBV29-1, with 7 positions matching TRBD1. V shed 6 bases and J 0 bases; nucleotides not matched to a gene: 5. Germline V gene lookup returns CDR1 SQVTM and CDR2 ANQGSEA. The CDR3 contains 13 residues. The CDR3 is CSVLRDSSYEQYF. CDR3 nucleotides: TGCAGCGTACTGAGGGACAGCTCCTACGAGCAGTACTTC.

The CDR3 DNA is TGCGCCAGCAGCTGGGGGGGACAGGGCTACGAGCAGTACTTC. Residues: CASSWGGQGYEQYF. The chain employs TRBV5-1 and TRBJ2-7, with 9 bases matching TRBD1. Germline V gene lookup returns CDR1 SGHRS and CDR2 YFSETQ. The ends lost 3 bases at V and 3 bases at J; junction bases unmatched: 4. The CDR3 runs 14 residues.

Regarding this clone: One end of the junction varies from germline; a read error may be responsible. The CDR3 DNA reads TGTGCCAGCAGCCCCGGGACAGGGGGTTTCTACGAACAGTACTTC. As protein: CASSPGTGGFYEQYF. The chain joins TRBV7-8 to TRBJ2-7, with TRBD1 identical over 11 bases. The CDR3 length is 15 residues. Germline loops: CDR1 SGHVS, CDR2 FQNEAQ.

The V gene is TRBV5-1, the J gene TRBJ2-2, with a tentative D call TRBD1 (6 bases). Germline V gene data show CDR1 as SGHRS and CDR2 as YFSETQ. This CDR3 comprises 14 residues. V was clipped by 2 bases and J by 4 bases, with 9 bases between them. The chain's CDR3 is CASSLQGGTGELFF. CDR3 nucleotides: TGCGCCAGCAGCTTACAAGGGGGCACCGGGGAGCTGTTTTTT.

The chain combines TRBV6-6 with TRBJ2-7; D is possibly TRBD2 (6 bases). The ends were cut back, 0 bases at V and 6 bases at J, with 9 bases in the middle. This CDR3 spans 13 amino acids. CDR1 is MNHNY and CDR2 is SVGAGI in the germline V gene (reference sequence). CDR3 loop: CASSYSWEVEQYF. The CDR3 nucleotides are TGTGCCAGCAGTTACTCCTGGGAGGTCGAGCAGTACTTC.

The chain links TRBV6-4 to TRBJ1-5; D gene unclear. The germline V gene has CDR1 MRHNA and CDR2 SNTAGT. The V gene lost 3 bases and the J gene lost 6 bases, with 9 bases spanning the gap. This CDR3 has 13 residues. CDR3 loop: CASSDGPFQPQHF. The DNA of the CDR3 is TGTGCCAGCAGTGATGGGCCCTTTCAGCCCCAGCATTTT.

The J gene is TRBJ2-1, the V gene TRBV7-2, with D tentatively TRBD2 (6 bases). The V end lost 5 bases, the J end lost 4 bases, and 12 bases lay between the germline ends. The CDR3 consists of 14 residues. CDR1 is SGHTA and CDR2 is FQGNSA in the germline V gene. The CDR3, as DNA: TGTGCCAGCAGCCCTTCGACTAGGTACAATGAGCAGTTCTTC. It is translated as CASSPSTRYNEQFF.

The chain carries TRBV10-1 and TRBJ2-7; D is perhaps TRBD2 (6 bases). CDR3 length: 15 residues. Germline assignment: CDR1 WNHNN and CDR2 SYGVQD (reference sequence). Deletions cut 4 bases from V and 2 bases from J, with 15 bases between. CDR3 amino acids: CASSGPGLGTYEQYF. For the CDR3, the DNA is TGCGCCAGCAGTGGCCCGGGACTGGGGACCTACGAGCAGTACTTC.

The CDR3 is CASSDTSGSSYEQYF. The CDR3 DNA sequence: TGCGCCAGCAGTGATACTAGCGGGAGCTCCTACGAGCAGTACTTC. The chain is built from TRBV10-1 and TRBJ2-7; 11 positions match TRBD2. V gave up 3 bases and J gave up 0 bases; unmatched junction bases: 1. Germline CDR1 reads WNHNN; CDR2 reads SYGVQD (reference sequence). This CDR3 spans 15 amino acids.

The gene calls are TRBV7-3 and TRBJ2-2; 11 bases fit TRBD2. The CDR3 runs to 18 residues. Germline values: CDR1 SGHTA, CDR2 FQGTGA. With 0 bases clipped from V and 5 bases from J, the junction kept 8 bases outside the gene matches. This CDR3 is CASSLTKLAGGGTGELFF. Here the CDR3 DNA reads TGTGCCAGCAGCTTAACCAAGCTAGCGGGAGGTGGGACCGGGGAGCTGTTTTTT.

This clone turned up a few times. V usage is TRBV6-6 and J usage is TRBJ2-1; D might be TRBD2 (6 bases). Germline-derived CDR1 and CDR2 are MNHNY and SVGAGI (reference sequence). The V end was cut by 4 bases, the J end by 7 bases, with 17 bases between. There are 15 residues in the CDR3. CDR3 bases: TGTGCCAGCAGTTTGTTGGGGGGATATGAAAATGAGCAGTTCTTC. Its translation: CASSLLGGYENEQFF.

The V and J genes are TRBV7-6 and TRBJ2-7, with 7 nucleotides matching TRBD1. Per germline, CDR1 SGHVS and CDR2 FNYEAQ. V shed 5 bases, J shed 1 base, and the junction held 8 bases outside the gene matches. This CDR3 contains 15 residues. CDR3 sequence reads: CASSPRTGPSYEQYF. CDR3 bases: TGTGCCAGCAGCCCCCGGACAGGACCGTCCTACGAGCAGTACTTC.

V is TRBV10-1 and J is TRBJ2-1; D might be TRBD2 (5 bases). The germline gives CDR1 WNHNN, CDR2 SYGVQD (reference sequence). CDR3 length: 15 amino acids. V was cut by 6 bases and J by 9 bases, with 21 bases left in between. CDR3 DNA sequence: TGCGCCAGCAGCCCCGAAGGGCGGGCCCTCGGTGAGCAGTTCTTC. This translates into CASSPEGRALGEQFF.

The chain links TRBV29-1 to TRBJ2-7; tentatively, D is TRBD2 (6 bases). This CDR3 is 13 amino acids long. CDR1 is SQVTM, CDR2 ANQGSEA, per germline. V gave up 5 bases and J gave up 6 bases, with 17 bases separating them. The CDR3, as DNA: TGCAGCGTTTCCACTAGCTCGGGTTTCGAGCAGTACTTC. This translates into CSVSTSSGFEQYF.

CDR3 in amino acids: CASSTVDRQHYEQYF. The DNA for the CDR3 is TGTGCCAGCAGCACGGTGGACAGACAACACTACGAGCAGTACTTC. The J gene is TRBJ2-7, the V gene TRBV21-1; TRBD1, the D gene given by the table, was not confirmed from the DNA. TRBV21-1 is a listed pseudogene. CDR3 size: 15 residues.

The rearrangement joins TRBV28 to TRBJ2-1; 12 nucleotides agree with TRBD2. The V segment lost 5 bases and the J segment 7 bases; nucleotides outside the gene matches: 6. Germline V gene data show CDR1 as MDHEN and CDR2 as SYDVKM. This CDR3 has 15 residues. The CDR3 here is CASSLLAGGPNEQFF. Written as DNA, the CDR3 is TGTGCCAGCAGTCTCCTAGCGGGAGGGCCGAATGAGCAGTTCTTC.

This clone came up once. The chain joins TRBV7-2 to TRBJ2-1; the match to TRBD2 covers 7 bases. There are 17 residues in the CDR3. V lost 2 bases, J lost 4 bases, and 11 bases stayed unmatched. CDR1 is SGHTA and CDR2 is FQGNSA in the germline V gene. CDR3 sequence (DNA): TGTGCCAGCAGCTTAAGGCGGGGCGGGAGCGGGTACAATGAGCAGTTCTTC. Translating it yields CASSLRRGGSGYNEQFF.

This clone was observed a handful of times. This chain links TRBV5-1 with TRBJ2-6; D might be TRBD1 (6 bases). Trimming took off 6 bases at V and 0 bases at J, with 10 bases between the two ends. CDR1 is SGHRS and CDR2 is YFSETQ in the germline V gene. This CDR3 spans 15 amino acids. The CDR3 DNA sequence: TGCGCCAGCAAGGGGGTACCCTCTGGGGCCAACGTCCTGACTTTC. This translates into CASKGVPSGANVLTF.